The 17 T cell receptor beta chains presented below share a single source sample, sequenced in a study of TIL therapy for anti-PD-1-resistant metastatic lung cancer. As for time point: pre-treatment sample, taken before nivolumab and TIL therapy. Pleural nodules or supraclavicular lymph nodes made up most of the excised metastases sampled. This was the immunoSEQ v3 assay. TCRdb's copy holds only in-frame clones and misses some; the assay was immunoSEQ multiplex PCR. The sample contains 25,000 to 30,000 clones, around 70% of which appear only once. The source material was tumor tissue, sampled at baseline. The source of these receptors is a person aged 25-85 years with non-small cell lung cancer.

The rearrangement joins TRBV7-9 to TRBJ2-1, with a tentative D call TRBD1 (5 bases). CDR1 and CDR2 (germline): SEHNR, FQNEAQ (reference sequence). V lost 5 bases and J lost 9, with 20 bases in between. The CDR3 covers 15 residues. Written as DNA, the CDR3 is TGTGCCAGCAGCCTGGACATTCCTGACCTTTGTGAGCAGTTCTTC. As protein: CASSLDIPDLCEQFF.

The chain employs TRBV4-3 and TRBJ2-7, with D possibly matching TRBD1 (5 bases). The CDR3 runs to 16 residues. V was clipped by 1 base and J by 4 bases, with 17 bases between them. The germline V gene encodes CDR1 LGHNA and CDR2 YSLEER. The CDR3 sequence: CASSQGPFRAPYEQYF. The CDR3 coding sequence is TGCGCCAGCAGCCAAGGTCCCTTCAGGGCACCTTACGAGCAGTACTTC.

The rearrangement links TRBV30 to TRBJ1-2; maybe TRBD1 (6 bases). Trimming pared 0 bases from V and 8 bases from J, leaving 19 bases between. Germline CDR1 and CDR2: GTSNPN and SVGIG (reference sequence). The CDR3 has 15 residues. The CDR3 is CAWSVLLTGRRGYTF. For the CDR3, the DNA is TGTGCCTGGAGTGTACTACTGACAGGAAGAAGGGGCTACACCTTC.

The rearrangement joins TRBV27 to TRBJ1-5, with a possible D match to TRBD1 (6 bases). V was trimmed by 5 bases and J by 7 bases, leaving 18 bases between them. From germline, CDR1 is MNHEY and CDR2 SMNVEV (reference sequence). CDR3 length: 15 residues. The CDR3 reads CASSTGQGMEQPQHF. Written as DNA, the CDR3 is TGTGCCAGCAGTACGGGTCAGGGGATGGAACAGCCCCAGCATTTT.

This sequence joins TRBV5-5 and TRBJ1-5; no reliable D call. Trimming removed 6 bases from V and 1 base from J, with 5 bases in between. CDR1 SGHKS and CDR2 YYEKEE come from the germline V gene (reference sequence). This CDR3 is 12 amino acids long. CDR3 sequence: CASTNSNQPQHF. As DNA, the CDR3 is TGTGCCAGCACCAACAGCAATCAGCCCCAGCATTTT.

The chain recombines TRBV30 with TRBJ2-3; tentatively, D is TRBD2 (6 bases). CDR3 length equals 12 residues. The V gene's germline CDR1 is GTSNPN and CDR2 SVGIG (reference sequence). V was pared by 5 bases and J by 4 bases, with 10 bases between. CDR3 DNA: TGTGCCTGGGGGGGGTCGGCAGATACGCAGTATTTT. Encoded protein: CAWGGSADTQYF.

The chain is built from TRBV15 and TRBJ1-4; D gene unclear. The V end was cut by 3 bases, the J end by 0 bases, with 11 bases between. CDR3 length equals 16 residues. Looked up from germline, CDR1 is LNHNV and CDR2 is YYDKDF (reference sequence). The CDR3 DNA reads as TGTGCCACCAGCAGGTGGGATATAGCAACTAATGAAAAACTGTTTTTT. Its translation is CATSRWDIATNEKLFF.

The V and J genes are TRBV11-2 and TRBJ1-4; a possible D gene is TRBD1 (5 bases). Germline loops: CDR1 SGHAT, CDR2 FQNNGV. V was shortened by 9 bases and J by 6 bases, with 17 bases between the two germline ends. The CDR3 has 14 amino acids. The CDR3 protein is CARRRGWTDEKLFF. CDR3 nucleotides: TGTGCCAGACGACGGGGGTGGACGGATGAAAAACTGTTTTTT.

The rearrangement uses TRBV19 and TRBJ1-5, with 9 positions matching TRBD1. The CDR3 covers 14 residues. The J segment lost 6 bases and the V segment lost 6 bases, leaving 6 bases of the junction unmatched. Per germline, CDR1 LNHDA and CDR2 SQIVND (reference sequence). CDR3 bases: TGTGCCAGTAGGAGGACAGGGGAGGGTCAGCCCCAGCATTTT. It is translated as CASRRTGEGQPQHF.

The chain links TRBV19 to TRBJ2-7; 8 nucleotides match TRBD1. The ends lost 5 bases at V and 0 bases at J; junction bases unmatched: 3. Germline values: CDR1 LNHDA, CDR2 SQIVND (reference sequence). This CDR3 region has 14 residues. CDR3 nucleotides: TGTGCCAGTAGTTGGGACAGGCGCTCCTACGAGCAGTACTTC. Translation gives CASSWDRRSYEQYF.

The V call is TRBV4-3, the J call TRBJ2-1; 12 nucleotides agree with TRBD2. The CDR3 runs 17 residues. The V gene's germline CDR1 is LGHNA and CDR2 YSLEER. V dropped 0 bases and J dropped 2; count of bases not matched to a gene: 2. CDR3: CASSQDPSGGAYNEQFF. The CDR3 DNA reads TGCGCCAGCAGCCAAGATCCTAGCGGGGGGGCCTACAATGAGCAGTTCTTC.

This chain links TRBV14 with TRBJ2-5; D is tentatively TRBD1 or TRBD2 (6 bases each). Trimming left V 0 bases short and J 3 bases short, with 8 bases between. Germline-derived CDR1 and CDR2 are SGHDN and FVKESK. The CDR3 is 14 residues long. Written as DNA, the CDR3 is TGTGCCAGCAGCCAAGAAAGGGGGGAAGAGACCCAGTACTTC. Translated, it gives CASSQERGEETQYF.

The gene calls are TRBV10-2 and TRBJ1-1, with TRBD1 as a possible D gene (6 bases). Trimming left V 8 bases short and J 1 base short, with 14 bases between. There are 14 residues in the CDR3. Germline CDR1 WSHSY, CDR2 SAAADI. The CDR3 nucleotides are TGCGCCAGCCGCTGGGGGGCCGAGAACACTGAAGCTTTCTTT. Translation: CASRWGAENTEAFF.

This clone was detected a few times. The CDR3 region is CASSFLTGEEETQYF. CDR3 in DNA: TGCGCCAGCAGCTTCCTTACTGGAGAGGAAGAGACCCAGTACTTC. The gene calls are TRBV5-1 and TRBJ2-5; D gene uncertain. Trimming removed 2 bases from V and 3 bases from J, with 14 bases in between. Looked up from germline, CDR1 is SGHRS and CDR2 is YFSETQ. There are 15 residues in the CDR3.

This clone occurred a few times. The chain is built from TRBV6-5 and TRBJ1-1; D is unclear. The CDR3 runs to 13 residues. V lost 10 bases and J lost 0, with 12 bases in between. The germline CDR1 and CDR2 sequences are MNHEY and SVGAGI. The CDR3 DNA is TGTGCCACCCGGCGGGGAATGAACACTGAAGCTTTCTTT. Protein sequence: CATRRGMNTEAFF.

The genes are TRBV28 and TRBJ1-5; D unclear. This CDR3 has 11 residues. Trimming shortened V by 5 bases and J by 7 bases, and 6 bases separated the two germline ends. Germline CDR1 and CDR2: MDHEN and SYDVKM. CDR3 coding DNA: TGTGCCAGCAGTCGAGACCAGCCCCAGCATTTT. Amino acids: CASSRDQPQHF.

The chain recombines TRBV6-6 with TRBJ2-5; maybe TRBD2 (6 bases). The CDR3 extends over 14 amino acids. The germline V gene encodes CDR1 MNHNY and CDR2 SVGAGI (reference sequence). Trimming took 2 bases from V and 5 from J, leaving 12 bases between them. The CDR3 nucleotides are TGTGCCAGCAGTTACGCGGGGAGTGGTGAGACCCAGTACTTC. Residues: CASSYAGSGETQYF.